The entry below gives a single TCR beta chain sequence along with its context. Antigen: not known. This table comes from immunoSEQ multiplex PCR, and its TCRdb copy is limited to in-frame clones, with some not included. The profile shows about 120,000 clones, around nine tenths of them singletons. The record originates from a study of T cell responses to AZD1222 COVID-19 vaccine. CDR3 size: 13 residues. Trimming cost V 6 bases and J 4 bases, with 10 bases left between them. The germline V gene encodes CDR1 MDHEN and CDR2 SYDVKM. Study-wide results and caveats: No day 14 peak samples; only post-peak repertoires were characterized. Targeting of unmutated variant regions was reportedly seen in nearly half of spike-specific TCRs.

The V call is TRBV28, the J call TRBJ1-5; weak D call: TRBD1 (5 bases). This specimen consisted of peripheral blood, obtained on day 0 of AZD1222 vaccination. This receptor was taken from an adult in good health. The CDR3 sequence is CASSPWTNQPQHF. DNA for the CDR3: TGTGCCAGCAGCCCTTGGACAAATCAGCCCCAGCATTTT.